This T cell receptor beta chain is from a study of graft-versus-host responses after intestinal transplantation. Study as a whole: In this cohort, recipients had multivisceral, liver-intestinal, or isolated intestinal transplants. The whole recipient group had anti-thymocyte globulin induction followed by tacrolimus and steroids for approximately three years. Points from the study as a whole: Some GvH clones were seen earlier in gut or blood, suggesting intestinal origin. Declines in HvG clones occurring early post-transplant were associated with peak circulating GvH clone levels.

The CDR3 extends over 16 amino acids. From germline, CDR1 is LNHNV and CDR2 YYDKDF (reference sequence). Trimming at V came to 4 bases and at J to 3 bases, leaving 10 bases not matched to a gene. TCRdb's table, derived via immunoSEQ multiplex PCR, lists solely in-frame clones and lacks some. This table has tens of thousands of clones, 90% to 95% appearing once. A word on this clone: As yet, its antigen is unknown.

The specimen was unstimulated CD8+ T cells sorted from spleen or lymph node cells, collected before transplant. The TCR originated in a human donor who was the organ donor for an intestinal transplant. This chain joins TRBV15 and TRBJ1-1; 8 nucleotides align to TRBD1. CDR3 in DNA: TGTGCCACCAGCACAGCCTCGTACAGGGGGGACACTGAAGCTTTCTTT. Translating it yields CATSTASYRGDTEAFF. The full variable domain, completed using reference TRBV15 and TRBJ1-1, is DAMVIQNPRYQVTQFGKPVTLSCSQTLNHNVMYWYQQKSSQAPKLLFHYYDKDFNNEADTPDNFQSRRPNTSFCFLDIRSPGLGDTAMYLCATSTASYRGDTEAFFGQGTRLTVV.